The present T cell receptor (beta chain) was sequenced within a study of blood T cell repertoires in COVID-19. TCRdb's table, derived via immunoSEQ multiplex PCR, lists solely in-frame clones and lacks some. The profile shows about 160,000 clones, roughly 87% of them singletons. The V end lost 4 bases, the J end lost 5 bases, and 21 bases lay between the germline ends. The CDR3 runs 16 residues. Per the germline V gene, CDR1 is SGDLS and CDR2 is YYNGEE. The sequencing sample was made of peripheral blood. The rearrangement links TRBV9 to TRBJ2-5, with TRBD2 as a possible D gene (7 bases). The receptor was isolated from a woman between 55 and 75 years old with active or convalescent COVID-19. CDR3 sequence: CASSLGGLALGETQYF. As DNA, the CDR3 is TGTGCCAGCAGCCTCGGGGGGCTAGCGCTCGGGGAGACCCAGTACTTC.